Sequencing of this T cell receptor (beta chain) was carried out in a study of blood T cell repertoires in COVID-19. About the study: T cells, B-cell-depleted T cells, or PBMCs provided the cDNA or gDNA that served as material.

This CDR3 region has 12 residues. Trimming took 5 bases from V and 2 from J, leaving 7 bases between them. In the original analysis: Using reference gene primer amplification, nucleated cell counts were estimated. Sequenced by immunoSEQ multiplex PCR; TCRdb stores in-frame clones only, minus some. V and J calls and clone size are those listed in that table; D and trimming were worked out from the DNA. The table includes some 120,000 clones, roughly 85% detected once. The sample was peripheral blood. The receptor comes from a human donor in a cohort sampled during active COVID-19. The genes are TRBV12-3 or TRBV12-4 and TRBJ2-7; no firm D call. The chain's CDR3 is CASSVAPYEQYF. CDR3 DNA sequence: TGTGCCAGCAGTGTGGCCCCCTACGAGCAGTACTTC.